This T cell receptor beta chain was recorded in a study of regulatory T cells in long-lasting Graves disease. Looking at the study overall: Graves' patients, newly diagnosed, had taken antithyroid drugs under 3 months.

This clonotype was observed at least ten times. The authors built TCR beta libraries using iRepertoire HTBI primers and Arm-PCR of CDR3 regions. One entry per CDR3 protein, called by TCRdb with MiXCR from the multiplex PCR reads. The sample lists approximately 230,000 distinct CDR3 sequences, about 18% occurring once. Time point specified: newly diagnosed GD, antithyroid drugs for less than 3 months. PBMC RNA served as the TCR library source. American Thyroid Association guidelines defined how Graves' disease was diagnosed. CDR1 is LGHNA, CDR2 YNFKEQ, per germline. This CDR3 is 12 amino acids long. Between the trimmed V and J ends, which lost 0 bases and 3 bases, there was a span of 1 base.

The source was peripheral blood mononuclear cells (PBMCs), collected at new diagnosis, from a patient treated with antithyroid drugs. The gene calls are TRBV4-2 and TRBJ2-3, with unresolved D. The receptor's source is a female donor with Graves disease. The CDR3 coding sequence is TGTGCCAGCAGCCAAGAGACAGATACGCAGTATTTT. Its protein is CASSQETDTQYF.